This T cell receptor beta chain derives from a study of monozygotic twins with inflammatory bowel disease. Researchers put TCRalpha and TCRbeta cDNA through two nested PCRs lasting approximately 16 and 10 cycles. Reprocessing the 5' RACE reads, TCRdb reports a single entry for every CDR3 protein and omits DNA. The sample totals about 210,000 distinct CDR3 sequences. Skipping T cell sorting, the study isolated total RNA directly from whole blood. Sequencing was done on a sample of blood. This receptor was obtained from a human donor with ulcerative colitis or Crohn's disease, or a healthy co-twin of an affected twin (not recorded which).

This chain's CDR3 is CASNSGPGEAFF. The chain is built from TRBV27 and TRBJ1-1. The CDR3 is 12 amino acids. Germline loops: CDR1 MNHEY, CDR2 SMNVEV (reference sequence).